This TCR beta chain appears in the sequencing data of a study of graft-versus-host responses after intestinal transplantation. About the research overall: Grafts were multivisceral, liver-intestinal, or isolated intestinal.

The count of this clone is one. Its antigen is not identified. Clones were sequenced by immunoSEQ multiplex PCR, and TCRdb holds only the in-frame ones, with some missing. The sample includes 50,000 to 75,000 clones, approximately 94% of them seen just once. Findings of the study overall: There were GvH clones found in recipient marrow, and some of them appeared first in ileum or blood. Circulating GvH clone levels at their peak were associated with HvG declines (early post-transplant).

V dropped 5 bases and J dropped 2 bases, with 3 bases sitting between them. Germline CDR1 reads SEHNR; CDR2 reads FQNEAQ (reference sequence). The CDR3 contains 11 residues. The sequences come from unstimulated CD4+ T cells sorted from spleen or lymph node cells, collected before transplant. This chain joins TRBV7-9 and TRBJ2-5; D unclear. The receptor was derived from a human donor who was the organ donor for an intestinal transplant. CDR3 sequence reads: CASSAQETQYF. The CDR3 nucleotides are TGTGCCAGCAGCGCTCAAGAGACCCAGTACTTC.